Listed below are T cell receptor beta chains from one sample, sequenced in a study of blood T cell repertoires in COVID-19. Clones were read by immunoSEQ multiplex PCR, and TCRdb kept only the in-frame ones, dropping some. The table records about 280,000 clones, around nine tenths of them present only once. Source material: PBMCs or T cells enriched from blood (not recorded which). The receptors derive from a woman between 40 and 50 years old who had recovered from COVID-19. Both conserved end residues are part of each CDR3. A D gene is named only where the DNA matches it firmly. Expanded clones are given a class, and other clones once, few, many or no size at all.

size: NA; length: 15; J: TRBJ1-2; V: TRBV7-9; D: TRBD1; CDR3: CASSLPRQGAGGYTF; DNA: TGTGCCAGCAGCTTACCCCGACAGGGGGCCGGTGGCTACACCTTC
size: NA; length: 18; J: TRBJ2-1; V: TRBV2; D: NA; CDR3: CASSAPPGTQGSYNEQFF; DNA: TGTGCCAGCAGTGCCCCTCCCGGGACCCAGGGGTCCTACAATGAGCAGTTCTTC
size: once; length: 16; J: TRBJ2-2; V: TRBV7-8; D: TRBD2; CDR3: CASSSRWGGNTGELFF; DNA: TGTGCCAGCAGCAGCCGATGGGGGGGGAACACCGGGGAGCTGTTTTTT
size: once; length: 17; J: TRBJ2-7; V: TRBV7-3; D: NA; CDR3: CASSLKREITFVYEQYF; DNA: TGTGCCAGCAGCTTAAAACGGGAGATTACGTTTGTCTACGAGCAGTACTTC
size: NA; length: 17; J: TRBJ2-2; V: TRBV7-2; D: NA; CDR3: CASSLAVERRNTGELFF; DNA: TGTGCCAGCAGCTTAGCGGTGGAGCGGAGGAACACCGGGGAGCTGTTTTTT
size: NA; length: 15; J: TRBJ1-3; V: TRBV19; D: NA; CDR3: CASSPRTATGNTIYF; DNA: TGTGCCAGTAGTCCAAGGACAGCTACTGGAAACACCATATATTTT
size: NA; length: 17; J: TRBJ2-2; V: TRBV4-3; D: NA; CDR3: CASSLMTVEANTGELFF; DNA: TGCGCCAGCAGCCTCATGACCGTGGAGGCGAACACCGGGGAGCTGTTTTTT
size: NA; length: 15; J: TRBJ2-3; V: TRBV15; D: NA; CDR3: CATSRDLPAADTQYF; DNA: TGTGCCACCAGCAGAGATTTGCCTGCGGCAGATACGCAGTATTTT
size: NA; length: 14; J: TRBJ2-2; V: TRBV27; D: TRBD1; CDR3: CASSRDRASGELFF; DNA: TGTGCCAGCAGCCGGGACAGGGCGTCCGGGGAGCTGTTTTTT
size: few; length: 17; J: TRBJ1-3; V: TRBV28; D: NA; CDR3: CASRTVGGPRTGNTIYF; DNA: TGTGCCAGCAGAACAGTCGGCGGGCCTCGAACTGGAAACACCATATATTTT
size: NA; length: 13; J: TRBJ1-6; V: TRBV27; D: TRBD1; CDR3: CATAGTVNSPLHF; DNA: TGTGCCACTGCAGGGACAGTTAATTCACCCCTCCACTTT
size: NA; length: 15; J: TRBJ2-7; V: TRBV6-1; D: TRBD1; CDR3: CASSEVGQGVYEQYF; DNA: TGTGCCAGCAGTGAAGTAGGGCAGGGGGTGTACGAGCAGTACTTC
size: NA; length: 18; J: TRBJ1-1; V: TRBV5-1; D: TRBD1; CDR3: CASSLADRGKLMNTEAFF; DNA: TGCGCCAGCAGCTTGGCCGACAGGGGCAAGCTTATGAACACTGAAGCTTTCTTT
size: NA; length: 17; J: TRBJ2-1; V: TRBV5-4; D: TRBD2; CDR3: CASSLVRLAGGPNEQFF; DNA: TGTGCCAGCAGCTTGGTCCGACTAGCGGGAGGTCCCAATGAGCAGTTCTTC
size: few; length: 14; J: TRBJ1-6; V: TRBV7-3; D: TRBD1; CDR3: CASSHGTAGSPLHF; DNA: TGTGCCAGCAGCCACGGGACAGCGGGCTCACCCCTCCACTTT
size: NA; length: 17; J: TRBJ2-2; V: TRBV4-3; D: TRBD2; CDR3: CASSQLLGLSNTGELFF; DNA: TGCGCCAGCAGCCAACTATTGGGACTATCGAACACCGGGGAGCTGTTTTTT
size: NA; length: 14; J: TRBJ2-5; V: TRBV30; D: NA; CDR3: CAWSVVRGRETQYF; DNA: TGTGCCTGGAGTGTTGTCAGGGGACGGGAGACCCAGTACTTC
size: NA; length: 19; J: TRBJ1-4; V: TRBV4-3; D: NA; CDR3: CASSQDRTDRTRFNEKLFF; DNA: TGCGCCAGCAGCCAAGATCGCACAGATAGAACCCGCTTTAATGAAAAACTGTTTTTT
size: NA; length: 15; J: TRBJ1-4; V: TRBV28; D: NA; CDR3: CASSLVGATNEKLFF; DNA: TGTGCCAGCAGTTTGGTAGGGGCAACTAATGAAAAACTGTTTTTT
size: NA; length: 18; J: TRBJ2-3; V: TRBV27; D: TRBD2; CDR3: CASSGLAGGRPPTDTQYF; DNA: TGTGCCAGCAGTGGACTAGCGGGAGGAAGGCCCCCCACAGATACGCAGTATTTT
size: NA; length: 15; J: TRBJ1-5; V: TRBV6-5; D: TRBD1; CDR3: CASSPDREEEQPQHF; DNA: TGTGCCAGCAGTCCAGACAGGGAGGAGGAACAGCCCCAGCATTTT
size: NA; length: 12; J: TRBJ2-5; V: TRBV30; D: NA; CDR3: CAGQQARETQYF; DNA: TGTGCCGGACAACAGGCGCGTGAGACCCAGTACTTC
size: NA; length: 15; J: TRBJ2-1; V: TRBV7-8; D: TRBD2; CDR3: CASSPGLAVGNEQFF; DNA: TGTGCCAGCAGCCCGGGACTAGCGGTGGGGAATGAGCAGTTCTTC
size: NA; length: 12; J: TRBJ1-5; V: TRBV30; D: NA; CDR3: CAWSSSYQPQHF; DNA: TGTGCCTGGAGTTCCTCCTATCAGCCCCAGCATTTT
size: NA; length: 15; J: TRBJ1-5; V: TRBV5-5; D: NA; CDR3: CASSLSSQSNQPQHF; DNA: TGTGCCAGCAGCTTGTCTTCCCAGAGCAATCAGCCCCAGCATTTT
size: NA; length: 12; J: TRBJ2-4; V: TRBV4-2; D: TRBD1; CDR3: CASSRGQGDFYF; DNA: TGTGCCAGCAGCCGGGGACAGGGGGACTTTTACTTC
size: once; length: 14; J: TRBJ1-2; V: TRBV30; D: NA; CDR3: CAWRPRAGFYGYTF; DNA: TGTGCCTGGAGACCTCGGGCGGGATTCTATGGCTACACCTTC
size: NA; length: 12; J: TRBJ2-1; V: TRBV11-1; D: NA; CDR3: CASSPRRYEQFF; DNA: TGTGCCAGCAGCCCCCGGAGGTATGAGCAGTTCTTC
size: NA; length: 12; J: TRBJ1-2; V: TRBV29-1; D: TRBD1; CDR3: CSVWDSINGYTF; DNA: TGCAGCGTTTGGGACAGTATCAATGGCTACACCTTC
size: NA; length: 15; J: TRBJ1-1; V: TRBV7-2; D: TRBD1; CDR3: CASSPGTGQDTEAFF; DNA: TGTGCCAGCAGCCCCGGGACAGGGCAGGACACTGAAGCTTTCTTT
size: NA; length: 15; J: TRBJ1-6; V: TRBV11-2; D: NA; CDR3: CASSSRRADNSPLHF; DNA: TGTGCCAGCAGCTCAAGAAGAGCCGATAATTCACCCCTCCACTTT
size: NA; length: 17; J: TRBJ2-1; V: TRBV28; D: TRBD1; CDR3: CASSPSQGAEKYNEQFF; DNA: TGTGCCAGCAGCCCATCCCAGGGGGCCGAAAAATACAATGAGCAGTTCTTC
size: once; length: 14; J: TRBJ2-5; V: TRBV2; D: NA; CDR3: CACKRRTEEETQYF; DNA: TGTGCCTGCAAAAGGAGGACGGAAGAAGAGACCCAGTACTTC
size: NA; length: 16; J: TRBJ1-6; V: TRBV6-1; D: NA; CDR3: CASSGGLGPINSPLHF; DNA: TGTGCCAGCAGTGGGGGGCTTGGACCGATTAATTCACCCCTCCACTTT
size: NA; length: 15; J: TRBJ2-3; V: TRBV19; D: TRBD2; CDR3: CASSISGTYTDTQYF; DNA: TGTGCCAGTAGTATAAGCGGGACCTACACAGATACGCAGTATTTT
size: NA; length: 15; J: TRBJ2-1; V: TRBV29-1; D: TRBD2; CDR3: CSVDGKKLAGDEQFF; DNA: TGCAGCGTTGATGGGAAAAAACTAGCGGGAGATGAGCAGTTCTTC
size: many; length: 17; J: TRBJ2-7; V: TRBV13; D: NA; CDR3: CASSPPPVPRGSYEQYF; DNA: TGTGCCAGCAGCCCACCCCCGGTCCCAAGGGGATCCTACGAGCAGTACTTC
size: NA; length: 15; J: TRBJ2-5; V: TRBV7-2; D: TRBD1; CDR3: CASSLGGGNGETQYF; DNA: TGTGCCAGCAGCTTAGGAGGGGGCAACGGAGAGACCCAGTACTTC
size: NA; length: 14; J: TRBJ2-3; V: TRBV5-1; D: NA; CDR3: CASSLTTDLDTQYF; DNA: TGCGCCAGCAGCCTGACGACAGATTTAGATACGCAGTATTTT
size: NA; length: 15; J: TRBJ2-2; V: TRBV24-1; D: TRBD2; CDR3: CATSGTSANTGELFF; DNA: TGTGCCACCAGTGGGACTAGCGCGAACACCGGGGAGCTGTTTTTT
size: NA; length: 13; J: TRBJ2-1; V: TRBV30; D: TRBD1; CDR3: CAWSPDRVNEQFF; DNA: TGTGCCTGGAGCCCGGACAGGGTAAATGAGCAGTTCTTC
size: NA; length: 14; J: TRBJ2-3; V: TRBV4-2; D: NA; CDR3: CATRSDAEGDTQYF; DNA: TGTGCCACCAGAAGCGACGCTGAGGGTGATACGCAGTATTTT
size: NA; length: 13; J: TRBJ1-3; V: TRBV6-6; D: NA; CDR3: CASSRSRGNTIYF; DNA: TGTGCCAGCAGTCGGTCCAGGGGAAACACCATATATTTT
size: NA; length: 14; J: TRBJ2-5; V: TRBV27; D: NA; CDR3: CASSLWGLKETQYF; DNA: TGTGCCAGCAGTTTATGGGGGCTGAAAGAGACCCAGTACTTC
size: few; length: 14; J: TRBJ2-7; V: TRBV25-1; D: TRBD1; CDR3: CASHPGQGVSEQYF; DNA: TGTGCCAGCCATCCGGGACAGGGTGTATCCGAGCAGTACTTC
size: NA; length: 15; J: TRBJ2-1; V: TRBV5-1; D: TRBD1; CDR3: CASSRGTGSYNEQFF; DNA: TGCGCCAGCAGCCGGGGGACAGGCTCCTACAATGAGCAGTTCTTC
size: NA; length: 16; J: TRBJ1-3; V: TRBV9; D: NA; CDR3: CASSSGPGHSGNTIYF; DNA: TGTGCCAGCAGCTCGGGCCCCGGACACTCTGGAAACACCATATATTTT
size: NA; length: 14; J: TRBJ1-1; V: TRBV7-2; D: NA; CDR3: CASSLDPSDTEAFF; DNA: TGTGCCAGCAGCTTAGACCCGTCGGACACTGAAGCTTTCTTT